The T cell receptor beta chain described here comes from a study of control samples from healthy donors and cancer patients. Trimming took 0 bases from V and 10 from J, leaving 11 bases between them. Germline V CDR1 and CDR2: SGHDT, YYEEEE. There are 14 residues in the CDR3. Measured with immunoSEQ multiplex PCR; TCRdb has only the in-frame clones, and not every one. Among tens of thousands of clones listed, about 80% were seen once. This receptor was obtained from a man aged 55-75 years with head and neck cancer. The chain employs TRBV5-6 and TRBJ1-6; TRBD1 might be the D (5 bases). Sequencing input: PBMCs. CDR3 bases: TGTGCCAGCAGCTTGGGCAGGGATCAGTCACCCCTCCACTTT. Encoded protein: CASSLGRDQSPLHF. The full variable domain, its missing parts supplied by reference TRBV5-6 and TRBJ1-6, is DAGVTQSPTHLIKTRGQQVTLRCSPKSGHDTVSWYQQALGQGPQFIFQYYEEEERQRGNFPDRFSGHQFPNYSSELNVNALLLGDSALYLCASSLGRDQSPLHFGNGTRLTVT.